This TCR beta chain was sequenced during a study of shared clonotypes between healthy human individuals. Study-level background: Aged 18 to 49, the donors were a couple of women and three men. General study results and limits: Clonotypes which were not shared had lower generation probabilities than clonotypes that all four donors shared. Rarefaction showed that sequencing of sorted subsets was incomplete (despite large depth).

Germline trimming cut 6 bases from V and 2 bases from J; bases unmatched to any gene: 14. Germline values: CDR1 SGDLS, CDR2 YYNGEE. The CDR3 totals 17 residues. Data came from immunoSEQ multiplex PCR; TCRdb stores just in-frame clones and leaves some out. The sample yields some 2,000,000 clones, 85% to 95% seen once. Note on this clone: No antigen is known for it.

The origin of this receptor is a man between 18 and 35 years old in good health. The sequenced sample consisted of naive CD4+ T cells sorted from blood. Described subset: CD45RA+ positively selected. The chain carries TRBV9 and TRBJ2-3; 8 bases are shared with TRBD1. CDR3 amino acids: CASNSPPGQETTDTQYF. In nucleotides, the CDR3 is TGTGCCAGCAACTCCCCTCCGGGACAGGAGACCACAGATACGCAGTATTTT.